This T cell receptor (beta chain) appears in the sequencing data of a study of CD8 T cells in ankylosing spondylitis (dated by TCRdb to about 2017). For context, the study as a whole: To find TCR variants linked to disease, the study profiled T cell receptor beta repertoires in ankylosing spondylitis patients and healthy donors. The full study cohort was made up of 25 to 30 ankylosing spondylitis patients and over 90 healthy donors. Peripheral blood was sampled, and synovial fluid was also collected from ankylosing spondylitis patients.

The sample was run on an Illumina HiSeq 2500. Quantitative 5'-RACE with molecular barcodes was used to prepare TCR beta libraries. In the authors' own workflow: To identify disease-linked TCR variants, a new computational method was used, one built on a probabilistic model of VDJ rearrangement. In TCRdb, the public reads were trimmed at Q25 with fastp and aligned with MiXCR, with productive beta chains retained. For every CDR3 protein sequence, its rows merge into one entry that carries the most common genes and DNA. Here the V and J calls rest on TCRdb's processing, not on the authors' analysis. The sample data list approximately 520,000 distinct CDR3 sequences, and roughly 5.3% of these were observed just once. The ten largest clones take up around 3.4% of the sample. General conclusions and limits of the study: In peripheral blood, the disease-linked clones were found at relatively low frequencies and had a CD8+ phenotype. The disease-linked clones were reported as significantly enriched in matched synovial fluid samples from ankylosing spondylitis patients. Blood from ankylosing spondylitis patients appeared to be characterized by a TCR beta motif made up of fewer than ten highly homologous amino acid variants. Some of the motif variants had been reported before in the synovial fluid and blood of reactive arthritis patients, a finding that suggests common disease-initiation mechanisms.

V has 6 bases trimmed and J has 5 bases trimmed; junction bases matching no gene number 14. Counted from cysteine to phenylalanine, this CDR3 has 16 amino acids. Only the CDR3 DNA is retained, 48 bases long and in frame from the first base. The germline V gene specifies SGHRS as CDR1 and YFSETQ as CDR2. Concerning this clonotype: The antigen it binds to is not known. Base qualities are not provided; no much larger clone lies one nucleotide away.

The TCR sequence derives from a male donor with ankylosing spondylitis. This chain joins TRBV5-1 to TRBJ2-5, with 9 junctional bases fitting TRBD1. Sequencing was done on a sample of blood, either unsorted or a sorted T cell fraction (not recorded which). The bases are TGCGCCAGCAAGTTGGTCGGGACAGGGCCTAGGGAGACCCAGTACTTC. This yields the protein CASKLVGTGPRETQYF.